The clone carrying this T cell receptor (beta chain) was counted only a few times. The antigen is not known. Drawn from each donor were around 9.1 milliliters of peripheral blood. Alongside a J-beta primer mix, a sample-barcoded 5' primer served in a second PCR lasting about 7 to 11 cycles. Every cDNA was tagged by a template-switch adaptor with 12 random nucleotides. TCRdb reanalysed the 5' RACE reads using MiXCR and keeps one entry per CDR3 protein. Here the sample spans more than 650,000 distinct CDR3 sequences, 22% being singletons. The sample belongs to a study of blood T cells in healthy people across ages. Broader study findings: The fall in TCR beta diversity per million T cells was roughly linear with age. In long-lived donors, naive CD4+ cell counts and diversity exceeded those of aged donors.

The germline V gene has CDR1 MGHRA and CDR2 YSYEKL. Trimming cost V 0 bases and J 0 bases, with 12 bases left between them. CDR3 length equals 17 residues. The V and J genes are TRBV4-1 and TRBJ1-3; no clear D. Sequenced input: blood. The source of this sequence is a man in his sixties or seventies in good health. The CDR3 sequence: CASSQDRGESSGNTIYF. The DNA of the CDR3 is TGCGCCAGCAGCCAAGATCGGGGAGAGAGCTCTGGAAACACCATATATTTT.